This T cell receptor beta chain was profiled in a study of T cell clonotyping in hematopoietic cell transplantation. Study context: Recipients' pretransplant samples followed cytoreduction. General observations from the study: Pathologically expanded recipient clonotypes increased progressively from day 30 to day 180 as diversity fell.

A word on this clone: As yet, its antigen is unknown.

Produced via immunoSEQ multiplex PCR; TCRdb's table is partial and in-frame only. The profile covers about 47,000 clones, with around 83% appearing a single time and 4% to 5.5% taken by the ten largest. Time point described: recipient sample about 28 days before transplant, after cytoreduction. This CDR3 has 16 amino acids. Germline V lookup: CDR1 MNHEY, CDR2 SVGAGI. Trimming took off 0 bases at V and 7 bases at J, with 13 bases between the two ends. Sequences were derived from peripheral blood mononuclear cells, sampled before stem cell transplant. V is TRBV6-5 and J is TRBJ1-6; a weak D match, TRBD1 (5 bases). The clonotype was recovered from a man aged 60-69 years with myelodysplastic syndrome. Some clones in this sample may be carry-over from other donors' samples. The chain's CDR3 is CASSYSNRGDNSPLHF. The CDR3 DNA sequence: TGTGCCAGCAGTTACTCGAATAGGGGTGACAATTCACCCCTCCACTTT.